The 27 T cell receptor beta chains presented below share a single source sample, sequenced in a study of blood T cell repertoires in COVID-19. Here immunoSEQ multiplex PCR was the method, and the copy in TCRdb shows in-frame clones only, minus some. The sample includes around 200,000 clones, 83% of them seen just once. Sequencing was performed on peripheral blood. The source of these receptors is a woman under 40 with COVID-19, enrolled during active disease.

This clone was seen just once. This chain connects TRBV9 to TRBJ1-2; 7 bases align to TRBD1. J gave up 5 bases and V 0 bases, and 7 bases lay outside the gene matches. Germline lookup yields CDR1 SGDLS and CDR2 YYNGEE. CDR3 length equals 15 residues. The CDR3 DNA is TGTGCCAGCAGCGTAGAAGTCCAGGGGGTTTATGGCTACACCTTC. It encodes CASSVEVQGVYGYTF.

The chain combines TRBV2 with TRBJ1-1, with D tentatively TRBD1 (5 bases). The germline gives CDR1 SNHLY, CDR2 FYNNEI. The CDR3 length is 13 residues. V was shortened by 8 bases and J by 0 bases, with 10 bases between the two germline ends. The CDR3 reads CASDRGMNTEAFF. As DNA, the CDR3 is TGTGCCAGCGACCGGGGGATGAACACTGAAGCTTTCTTT.

The chain couples TRBV11-3 to TRBJ2-1; the D gene is possibly TRBD2 (5 bases). The V end was cut by 1 base, the J end by 2 bases, with 12 bases between. Germline V gives CDR1 SGHNT, CDR2 YENEEA. The CDR3 sequence is 16 residues long. CDR3 residues: CASSLGYGRAYNEQFF. For the CDR3, the DNA is TGTGCCAGCAGCTTAGGGTATGGGAGAGCCTACAATGAGCAGTTCTTC.

The chain links TRBV15 to TRBJ2-4; 9 bases fit TRBD1. Germline CDR1 is LNHNV and CDR2 is YYDKDF (reference sequence). The CDR3 covers 13 residues. The trim removed 7 bases at V and 9 bases at J, leaving 7 bases unmatched. The CDR3, as DNA: TGTGCCACCACCACTGGACAGGGGACCATTCAGTACTTC. Its translation: CATTTGQGTIQYF.

V usage is TRBV7-9 and J usage is TRBJ2-3; D is unresolved. CDR3 length: 15 residues. The V gene lost 5 bases and the J gene lost 1 base, with 13 bases spanning the gap. Germline CDR1 and CDR2: SEHNR and FQNEAQ (reference sequence). The CDR3 DNA is TGTGCCAGCAGCGCCGAGGATAGCCGCACAGATACGCAGTATTTT. Protein: CASSAEDSRTDTQYF.

Written as DNA, the CDR3 is TGTGCCAGCAGCAAAGGGACTAGCGGGGGGCCCAAGGACGCGGGGACGCAGTATTTT. Translated: CASSKGTSGGPKDAGTQYF. The chain couples TRBV27 to TRBJ2-3, with 15 bases fitting TRBD2. J lost 9 bases, V lost 6 bases, and 19 bases had no gene match. The V gene's germline CDR1 is MNHEY and CDR2 SMNVEV (reference sequence). The CDR3 runs 19 residues.

This chain joins TRBV6-2 or TRBV6-3 and TRBJ1-1; D gene ambiguous. Trimming removed 3 bases from V and 1 base from J, with 12 bases in between. CDR1 and CDR2 (germline): MNHEY, SVGEGT. This CDR3 is 15 amino acids long. As DNA, the CDR3 is TGTGCCAGCAGTTATCCAGGCAGGCCGAACACTGAAGCTTTCTTT. It translates to CASSYPGRPNTEAFF.

The chain couples TRBV12-3 or TRBV12-4 to TRBJ1-2, with 9 bases lining up with TRBD1. V was clipped by 7 bases and J by 8 bases; unmatched bases: 5. CDR3 size: 12 residues. The DNA for the CDR3 is TGTGCCAGCACCACAGGGGGCGGCGGCTACACCTTC. It encodes CASTTGGGGYTF.

The gene calls are TRBV6-1 and TRBJ1-6, with a tentative D call TRBD1 (6 bases). Germline CDR1 MNHNS, CDR2 SASEGT. The CDR3 spans 18 residues. Trimming pared 2 bases from V and 0 bases from J, leaving 14 bases between. In nucleotides, the CDR3 is TGTGCCAGCAGTGAATCCCACCAGGGGAACTCCTATAATTCACCCCTCCACTTT. It is translated as CASSESHQGNSYNSPLHF.

The chain carries TRBV19 and TRBJ2-1; a weak D match, TRBD2 (6 bases). Germline lookup yields CDR1 LNHDA and CDR2 SQIVND (reference sequence). Trimming took off 3 bases at V and 8 bases at J, with 23 bases between the two ends. This CDR3 has 17 amino acids. CDR3 sequence (DNA): TGTGCCAGTAGTATCGCCCGCACTCGGGAGCACCAGGATGAGCAGTTCTTC. Protein sequence: CASSIARTREHQDEQFF.

For the CDR3, the DNA is TGCGCCAGCAGCTTTACAGGGGGCCGAGGGACCGGGGAGCTGTTTTTT. Translation gives CASSFTGGRGTGELFF. The chain employs TRBV5-1 and TRBJ2-2, with 9 bases identical to TRBD1. The CDR3 has 16 residues. Trimming cost V 2 bases and J 5 bases; bases outside gene matches: 7. The germline gives CDR1 SGHRS, CDR2 YFSETQ.

The J gene is TRBJ1-1, the V gene TRBV2, with 7 bases aligning to TRBD1. V dropped 4 bases and J dropped 2; count of bases not matched to a gene: 4. Germline V gene sequence: CDR1 SNHLY, CDR2 FYNNEI. This CDR3 spans 14 amino acids. The CDR3 region has the DNA TGTGCCAGCAGTGTCGACAGGGTTAACACTGAAGCTTTCTTT. Protein: CASSVDRVNTEAFF.

The chain carries TRBV5-1 and TRBJ1-2, with D tentatively TRBD1 (5 bases). Trimming left V 0 bases short and J 0 bases short, with 9 bases between. Germline-derived CDR1 and CDR2 are SGHRS and YFSETQ. The CDR3 extends over 15 amino acids. The chain's CDR3 is CASSLAVGANYGYTF. The CDR3 DNA follows: TGCGCCAGCAGCTTGGCGGTAGGGGCTAACTATGGCTACACCTTC.

In nucleotides, the CDR3 is TGCGCCAGCAGCCGGATACTTAGGGGACAGGGGGTGGGCGAGCAGTACTTC. Amino acids: CASSRILRGQGVGEQYF. V gene TRBV4-1 combines with J gene TRBJ2-7; 11 bases map to TRBD1. CDR3 length equals 17 residues. Germline V gene lookup returns CDR1 MGHRA and CDR2 YSYEKL. J gave up 6 bases and V 4 bases, and 14 bases lay outside the gene matches.

The chain employs TRBV3-1 (or the pseudogene TRBV3-2) and TRBJ2-5; weak D call: TRBD1 (5 bases). Germline CDR1 LGHDT, CDR2 YNNKEL (reference sequence). V was cut by 0 bases and J by 5 bases, with 16 bases left in between. This CDR3 is 16 amino acids long. This chain's CDR3 is CASSQDVRDGRETQYF. CDR3 in DNA: TGTGCCAGCAGCCAAGATGTCAGGGATGGGCGGGAGACCCAGTACTTC.

The V and J genes are TRBV10-3 and TRBJ2-5; D might be TRBD1 (5 bases). Trimming removed 6 bases at V and 1 base at J, with 9 bases between. Germline loops: CDR1 ENHRY, CDR2 SYGVKD. This CDR3 contains 13 residues. CDR3 coding DNA: TGTGCCATCAGAGGGGCGGTCCAAGAGACCCAGTACTTC. Residues: CAIRGAVQETQYF.

This clone has a single count. The chain couples TRBV5-5 to TRBJ2-1, with a tentative D call TRBD1 (6 bases). V lost 1 base, J lost 2 bases, and 7 bases lay in between. The CDR3 length is 14 residues. The germline V gene encodes CDR1 SGHKS and CDR2 YYEKEE (reference sequence). This CDR3 is CASSLRGTYNEQFF. The CDR3 DNA reads as TGTGCCAGCAGCTTGAGGGGGACCTACAATGAGCAGTTCTTC.

The chain employs TRBV4-3 and TRBJ2-3; a weak D match, TRBD2 (6 bases). The V end was cut by 2 bases, the J end by 2 bases, with 23 bases between. CDR1 is LGHNA, CDR2 YSLEER, per germline. The CDR3 loop spans 19 amino acids. CDR3 DNA: TGCGCCAGCAGCCAAAGTTGGAGCGGCCCGGCGGGGAACACAGATACGCAGTATTTT. It codes for CASSQSWSGPAGNTDTQYF.

This clone was recorded once. V is TRBV6-1 and J is TRBJ2-3; a possible D gene is TRBD1 (5 bases). Germline V gene lookup returns CDR1 MNHNS and CDR2 SASEGT. Trimming stripped 4 bases from V and 3 bases from J, with 20 bases between. There are 17 residues in the CDR3. The CDR3: CASSVRASDIQTDTQYF. CDR3 in DNA: TGTGCCAGCAGTGTTAGAGCATCGGACATCCAGACAGATACGCAGTATTTT.

The rearrangement links TRBV6-2 or TRBV6-3 to TRBJ1-3, with D uncertain. The V end lost 0 bases, the J end lost 0 bases, and 12 bases lay between the germline ends. The CDR3 has 17 amino acids. Germline V gene data show CDR1 as MNHEY and CDR2 as SVGEGT. CDR3: CASSYSRSQNSGNTIYF. CDR3 nucleotide sequence: TGTGCCAGCAGTTACTCGCGGTCCCAGAACTCTGGAAACACCATATATTTT.

V usage is TRBV7-2 and J usage is TRBJ1-1; TRBD1 might be the D (5 bases). The CDR3 is 13 residues long. Germline lookup yields CDR1 SGHTA and CDR2 FQGNSA. V dropped 2 bases and J dropped 4 bases, with 8 bases sitting between them. The CDR3 region has the DNA TGTGCCAGCAGCTTATATGACAGCACTGAAGCTTTCTTT. Protein: CASSLYDSTEAFF.

The rearrangement uses TRBV6-2 or TRBV6-3 and TRBJ2-1; 8 nucleotides match TRBD2. Per germline, CDR1 MNHEY and CDR2 SVGEGT. The ends lost 2 bases at V and 5 bases at J; junction bases unmatched: 5. The CDR3 spans 15 residues. The DNA of the CDR3 is TGTGCCAGCAGTTACACGGGGGGGCTCAACAATGAGCAGTTCTTC. Its translation is CASSYTGGLNNEQFF.

On this clone itself: The same CDR3 can be traced to other DNA sequences in this sample. The rearrangement links TRBV2 to TRBJ2-7; D possibly corresponds to TRBD1 (5 bases). Trimming removed 2 bases from V and 1 base from J, with 6 bases in between. The germline gives CDR1 SNHLY, CDR2 FYNNEI. The CDR3 has 13 residues. The CDR3 nucleotides are TGTGCCAGCAGTGAACAGGGATCCTACGAGCAGTACTTC. It yields the protein CASSEQGSYEQYF. Using reference TRBV2 and TRBJ2-7 for the parts outside the CDR3, the full variable domain is EPEVTQTPSHQVTQMGQEVILRCVPISNHLYFYWYRQILGQKVEFLVSFYNNEISEKSEIFDDQFSVERPDGSNFTLKIRSTKLEDSAMYFCASSEQGSYEQYFGPGTRLTVT.

The chain recombines TRBV27 with TRBJ1-6; the D is unclear. V lost 5 bases and J 3 bases, leaving 8 bases between the germline ends. Germline V gene data show CDR1 as MNHEY and CDR2 as SMNVEV (reference sequence). This CDR3 comprises 14 residues. The CDR3 is CASSLRNYNSPLHF. The CDR3 DNA sequence: TGTGCCAGCAGTCTCAGGAACTATAATTCACCCCTCCACTTT.

This chain connects TRBV9 to TRBJ1-2; 7 nucleotides align to TRBD1. The trim removed 3 bases at V and 8 bases at J, leaving 7 bases unmatched. The CDR3 spans 13 residues. Per the germline V gene, CDR1 is SGDLS and CDR2 is YYNGEE. DNA of the CDR3: TGTGCCAGCAGCGACGGACAGGTGAGGGGCTACACCTTC. Residues: CASSDGQVRGYTF. The entire variable domain, with the rest obtained from reference TRBV9 and TRBJ1-2, is as follows: DSGVTQTPKHLITATGQRVTLRCSPRSGDLSVYWYQQSLDQGLQFLIQYYNGEERAKGNILERFSAQQFPDLHSELNLSSLELGDSALYFCASSDGQVRGYTFGSGTRLTVV.

This clone was counted at least ten times. The chain has TRBV7-9 and TRBJ1-1; D is uncertain. This CDR3 region has 12 residues. Germline V gene lookup returns CDR1 SEHNR and CDR2 FQNEAQ (reference sequence). V was trimmed by 5 bases and J by 5 bases, leaving 9 bases between them. In nucleotides, the CDR3 is TGTGCCAGCAGCGGCGGGCGTACTGAAGCTTTCTTT. Translation gives CASSGGRTEAFF.

This clone was recorded only once. The V gene is TRBV7-6, the J gene TRBJ1-3, with a tentative D call TRBD1 (5 bases). CDR1 SGHVS and CDR2 FNYEAQ come from the germline V gene. The CDR3 sequence is 16 residues long. Trimming stripped 1 base from V and 4 bases from J, with 14 bases between. CDR3 sequence (DNA): TGTGCCAGCAGCTTAGAAGCAGGGAAAGAGGGAAACACCATATATTTT. It encodes CASSLEAGKEGNTIYF. The whole variable domain, remainder taken from reference TRBV7-6 and TRBJ1-3, is GAGVSQSPRYKVTKRGQDVALRCDPISGHVSLYWYRQALGQGPEFLTYFNYEAQQDKSGLPNDRFSAERPEGSISTLTIQRTEQRDSAMYRCASSLEAGKEGNTIYFGEGSWLTVV.